This TCR beta chain was captured in a study of blood T cell repertoires in COVID-19. About the research overall: There were acute and convalescent COVID-19 samples, and they came from the United States, Italy and Spain. T cells, B-cell-depleted T cells, or PBMCs provided the cDNA or gDNA that served as material.

In the original analysis: Reference gene primer amplification yielded estimated nucleated cell counts. Generated by immunoSEQ multiplex PCR, the TCRdb table keeps only in-frame clones and is missing some. The D gene and trimming were derived from the DNA, and the V and J assignments and clone size from that table. This table has 230,000 or so clones, over 80% appearing once. The germline gives CDR1 MGHRA, CDR2 YSYEKL. This CDR3 spans 15 amino acids. The V end lost 2 bases, the J end lost 3 bases, and 11 bases lay between the germline ends. V is TRBV4-1 and J is TRBJ2-1, with TRBD2 as a possible D gene (5 bases). The clonotype was recovered from a human donor in a cohort sampled during active COVID-19. Source material: peripheral blood. CDR3 coding DNA: TGCGCCAGCAGCCAACAGCGGAGGATCTACAATGAGCAGTTCTTC. Its translation is CASSQQRRIYNEQFF.